Listed below are T cell receptor beta chains from one sample, sequenced in a study of T cells in Graves' hyperthyroidism and ophthalmopathy. TCRdb redid the calling of the multiplex PCR reads with MiXCR, one entry per CDR3 protein. In the table there are about 410,000 distinct CDR3 sequences, about 15% of which are singletons. What was sequenced was blood. These receptors were collected from a man younger than 35 with Graves' ophthalmopathy. The CDR3 runs from the conserved cysteine through the conserved F or W. A D gene is named only where the DNA matches it firmly. Size is omitted from some rows. Given values are once, few, many or a class for expanded clones.

>once|TRBD2|TRBV3-1|TRBJ2-2
CASSLYSGGALSELFF
TGTGCCAGCAGCCTCTATAGCGGGGGGGCCCTTTCGGAGCTGTTTTTT
>few|.|TRBV5-8|TRBJ2-7
CASSSGQLRSYEQYF
TGTGCCAGCAGCTCTGGACAGCTCCGCTCCTACGAGCAGTACTTC
>many|.|TRBV14|TRBJ2-1
CASSLGPGSYNEQFF
TGTGCCAGCAGCCTCGGACCGGGTTCCTACAATGAGCAGTTCTTC
>many|.|TRBV7-2|TRBJ2-1
CASSPRWSDEQFF
TGTGCCAGCAGCCCACGGTGGTCAGATGAGCAGTTCTTC
>many|TRBD1|TRBV10-3|TRBJ2-7
CAISESGTGGHEQYF
TGTGCCATCAGTGAGTCCGGGACAGGGGGCCACGAGCAGTACTTC
>many|.|TRBV24-1|TRBJ2-7
CATSEGGTRISYEQYF
TGTGCCACCAGTGAGGGCGGGACCCGAATAAGCTACGAGCAGTACTTC
>many|.|TRBV15|TRBJ2-3
CATRRAVGVDTQYF
TGTGCCACCAGAAGAGCCGTGGGCGTGGATACGCAGTATTTT
>many|TRBD2|TRBV9|TRBJ2-7
CASSVGVGGNYEQYF
TGTGCCAGCAGCGTAGGAGTGGGGGGGAACTACGAGCAGTACTTC
>.|TRBD1|TRBV3-1|TRBJ1-4
CASSQGQGFEKLFF
TGTGCCAGCAGCCAGGGACAGGGCTTTGAAAAACTGTTTTTT
>.|.|TRBV15|TRBJ1-5
CATSGDYQPQHF
TGTGCCACCAGCGGGGACTATCAGCCCCAGCATTTT
>.|TRBD1|TRBV6-1|TRBJ1-6
CATGTGGFLWGNSPLHF
TGTGCCACCGGGACAGGGGGCTTCCTATGGGGTAATTCACCCCTCCACTTT
>many|.|TRBV20-1|TRBJ2-7
CSAKPPLASYEQYF
TGCAGTGCTAAGCCCCCCCTAGCCTCCTACGAGCAGTACTTC
>many|TRBD2|TRBV20-1|TRBJ2-1
CSASRTSGSSYNEQFF
TGCAGTGCTAGTCGGACTAGCGGGAGCTCCTACAATGAGCAGTTCTTC
>many|TRBD1|TRBV30|TRBJ1-3
CAWSLNRGGNTIYF
TGTGCCTGGAGCTTAAACAGGGGAGGAAACACCATATATTTT
>many|TRBD1|TRBV13|TRBJ1-3
CASSLKQGFGGTIYF
TGTGCCAGCAGCTTGAAACAGGGGTTTGGAGGCACCATATATTTT